What follows are 25 T cell receptor beta chains derived from one specimen sequenced in a study of CD8 T cells in Susac syndrome. An amount of RNA that ranged from roughly 0.45 to 1 ug was reverse transcribed with random hexamers. A single record per CDR3 protein comes from TCRdb applying MiXCR to the immunoSEQ multiplex PCR reads. The profile shows 110,000 to 150,000 distinct CDR3 sequences, 95% of them singletons. Sequenced: CD4+ T cells from PBMCs. The source is a human donor with Susac syndrome.

The rearrangement links TRBV4-1 to TRBJ2-5; TRBD2 matches 7 bases. The germline V gene has CDR1 MGHRA and CDR2 YSYEKL. The CDR3 is made up of 15 amino acids. Losses at the gene ends were 7 bases for V and 5 bases for J; bases not matched to a gene: 13. Here the CDR3 reads CASKISRGKEETQYF. The CDR3 DNA is TGCGCCAGCAAGATCTCGCGGGGGAAGGAGGAGACCCAGTACTTC.

The chain carries TRBV7-2 and TRBJ2-2; perhaps TRBD2 as D (6 bases). CDR1 and CDR2 (germline): SGHTA, FQGNSA. The V and J ends lost 0 bases and 7 bases respectively, with 9 bases between them. The CDR3 totals 14 residues. The CDR3 here is CASSLALRGGELFF. The CDR3 coding sequence is TGTGCCAGCAGCTTAGCTCTGCGGGGCGGGGAGCTGTTTTTT.

The table lists this clonotype with a few counts. The V call is TRBV7-2, the J call TRBJ1-6, with 8 bases aligning to TRBD1. Germline-derived CDR1 and CDR2 are SGHTA and FQGNSA. V dropped 4 bases and J dropped 7; count of bases not matched to a gene: 6. The CDR3 loop spans 15 amino acids. Here the CDR3 DNA reads TGTGCCAGCAGCTCCCAGGGGGCGCGAAATTCACCCCTCCACTTT. Encoded protein: CASSSQGARNSPLHF. Based on the CDR3 plus reference TRBV7-2 and TRBJ1-6, the full variable domain is GAGVSQSPSNKVTEKGKDVELRCDPISGHTALYWYRQSLGQGLEFLIYFQGNSAPDKSGLPSDRFSAERTGGSVSTLTIQRTQQEDSAVYLCASSSQGARNSPLHFGNGTRLTVT.

This rearrangement joins TRBV29-1 to TRBJ1-1, with no clear D. The CDR3 sequence is 13 residues long. The V end lost 6 bases, the J end lost 0 bases, and 11 bases lay between the germline ends. Germline V gives CDR1 SQVTM, CDR2 ANQGSEA. The CDR3, as DNA: TGCAGCGTGAGGACGGTACTGAACACTGAAGCTTTCTTT. Its translation is CSVRTVLNTEAFF.

The genes are TRBV7-9 and TRBJ2-7; D tentatively reads TRBD1 or TRBD2 (5 bases each). The CDR3 has 14 amino acids. Trimming shortened V by 5 bases and J by 6 bases, and 17 bases separated the two germline ends. Germline CDR1 reads SEHNR; CDR2 reads FQNEAQ (reference sequence). This chain's CDR3 is CASSLLRGSAEQYF. The CDR3 nucleotides read TGTGCCAGCAGCCTCCTCCGGGGCTCGGCCGAGCAGTACTTC.

In DNA, the CDR3 is TGTGCCAGCAGCCGAACTAATGAGCAGTTCTTC. It is translated as CASSRTNEQFF. This sequence joins TRBV2 and TRBJ2-1; D call uncertain. Per the germline V gene, CDR1 is SNHLY and CDR2 is FYNNEI. The CDR3 length is 11 residues. V was cut by 6 bases and J by 7 bases, with 7 bases left in between.

The chain is built from TRBV2 and TRBJ1-2, with no clear D. The CDR3 is 13 residues long. Germline values: CDR1 SNHLY, CDR2 FYNNEI. V shed 4 bases and J shed 2 bases, with 8 bases lying between them. The chain's CDR3 is CASSGKQNYGYTF. The DNA of the CDR3 is TGTGCCAGCAGTGGGAAACAGAACTATGGCTACACCTTC. Variable domain in full (rest from reference TRBV2 and TRBJ1-2): EPEVTQTPSHQVTQMGQEVILRCVPISNHLYFYWYRQILGQKVEFLVSFYNNEISEKSEIFDDQFSVERPDGSNFTLKIRSTKLEDSAMYFCASSGKQNYGYTFGSGTRLTVV.

This sequence joins TRBV7-9 and TRBJ2-1, with TRBD2 matching 12 bases. In germline, CDR1 is SEHNR, CDR2 FQNEAQ (reference sequence). The CDR3 runs 15 residues. V gave up 4 bases and J gave up 8 bases; unmatched junction bases: 6. This CDR3 reads CASSWTSGESYEQFF. DNA for the CDR3: TGTGCCAGCAGCTGGACTAGCGGGGAATCTTATGAGCAGTTCTTC.

V gene TRBV25-1 combines with J gene TRBJ2-1; 13 bases are shared with TRBD2. Losses at the gene ends were 6 bases for V and 10 bases for J; bases not matched to a gene: 6. There are 14 residues in the CDR3. Germline V CDR1 and CDR2: MGHDK, SYGVNS. CDR3 loop: CASRLAGGPKEQFF. The CDR3 nucleotides are TGTGCCAGCAGACTAGCGGGAGGGCCGAAAGAGCAGTTCTTC.

The chain is built from TRBV5-4 and TRBJ2-3, with 9 bases that match TRBD1. The V segment lost 3 bases and the J segment 4 bases; nucleotides outside the gene matches: 3. Germline V gives CDR1 SGHNT, CDR2 YYREEE (reference sequence). The CDR3 has 14 amino acids. The CDR3 is CASSSGQGADTQYF. The DNA of the CDR3 is TGTGCCAGCAGCTCGGGACAGGGCGCAGATACGCAGTATTTT.

The chain has TRBV5-4 and TRBJ2-3; D possibly uses TRBD1 or TRBD2 (5 bases each). The CDR3 is made up of 15 amino acids. Trimming removed 3 bases from V and 6 bases from J, with 17 bases in between. Germline V CDR1 and CDR2: SGHNT, YYREEE (reference sequence). CDR3 region: CASSSPGRTGDTQYF. The CDR3 DNA reads TGTGCCAGCAGCTCTCCGGGACGCACGGGGGATACGCAGTATTTT.

This clonotype is a singleton in its sample. J is TRBJ2-4 and V is TRBV28; no clear D. The CDR3 loop spans 12 amino acids. The germline V gene has CDR1 MDHEN and CDR2 SYDVKM. Trimming left V 5 bases short and J 8 bases short, with 10 bases between. CDR3 in DNA: TGTGCCAGCAGTCCCACCTCAGACATTCAGTACTTC. Protein: CASSPTSDIQYF. Variable domain in full (rest from reference TRBV28 and TRBJ2-4): DVKVTQSSRYLVKRTGEKVFLECVQDMDHENMFWYRQDPGLGLRLIYFSYDVKMKEKGDIPEGYSVSREKKERFSLILESASTNQTSMYLCASSPTSDIQYFGAGTRLSVL.

The chain links TRBV10-3 to TRBJ2-5, with unresolved D. Germline lookup yields CDR1 ENHRY and CDR2 SYGVKD. The CDR3 loop spans 13 amino acids. The V end lost 2 bases, the J end lost 2 bases, and 6 bases lay between the germline ends. The DNA of the CDR3 is TGTGCCATCAGTGAGACCAGTCAAGAGACCCAGTACTTC. Amino acid sequence: CAISETSQETQYF.

The chain links TRBV25-1 to TRBJ1-6, with D hard to call. In germline, CDR1 is MGHDK, CDR2 SYGVNS. The CDR3 totals 14 residues. The ends were cut back, 6 bases at V and 4 bases at J, with 10 bases in the middle. CDR3 sequence: CASSHGIYNSPLHF. Written as DNA, the CDR3 is TGTGCCAGCAGCCACGGGATTTATAATTCACCCCTCCACTTT. The entire variable domain, with the rest obtained from reference TRBV25-1 and TRBJ1-6, is as follows: EADIYQTPRYLVIGTGKKITLECSQTMGHDKMYWYQQDPGMELHLIHYSYGVNSTEKGDLSSESTVSRIRTEHFPLTLESARPSHTSQYLCASSHGIYNSPLHFGNGTRLTVT.

The chain combines TRBV20-1 with TRBJ2-7; 9 bases line up with TRBD2. V was clipped by 6 bases and J by 3 bases; unmatched bases: 12. CDR3 length: 15 amino acids. Germline loops: CDR1 DFQATT, CDR2 SNEGSKA (reference sequence). The CDR3, as DNA: TGCAGTGCATCCGATCTAGCGGGGAGAGGCTACGAGCAGTACTTC. It codes for CSASDLAGRGYEQYF.

The CDR3: CASRTTGGEPKNIQYF. The CDR3 coding sequence is TGTGCCAGCAGGACAACAGGAGGTGAACCCAAAAACATTCAGTACTTC. This chain joins TRBV28 and TRBJ2-4; D assignment may be TRBD1 or TRBD2 (5 bases each). Germline CDR1 is MDHEN and CDR2 is SYDVKM. This CDR3 has 16 amino acids. V shed 6 bases and J shed 2 bases, with 17 bases lying between them.

The chain has TRBV20-1 and TRBJ2-3; no clear D gene. This CDR3 is 13 amino acids long. Trimming left V 4 bases short and J 0 bases short, with 8 bases between. CDR1 is DFQATT, CDR2 SNEGSKA, per germline (reference sequence). CDR3 protein: CSANFPSTDTQYF. The CDR3 DNA sequence: TGCAGTGCTAACTTCCCTAGCACAGATACGCAGTATTTT.

CDR3 amino acids: CSARDAGTGYGYTF. CDR3 nucleotides: TGCAGTGCTAGAGATGCAGGGACAGGGTATGGCTACACCTTC. The chain is built from TRBV20-1 and TRBJ1-2, with 9 bases fitting TRBD1. V trimming: 0 bases; J trimming: 5 bases; junction bases outside the gene matches: 4. Germline V CDR1 and CDR2: DFQATT, SNEGSKA (reference sequence). This CDR3 contains 14 residues.

The V call is TRBV28, the J call TRBJ2-7, with a tentative D call TRBD1 (5 bases). Trimming pared 5 bases from V and 4 bases from J, leaving 18 bases between. CDR1 and CDR2 (germline): MDHEN, SYDVKM. The CDR3 covers 15 residues. The CDR3 loop reads CASSPNILKGYEQYF. CDR3 DNA sequence: TGTGCCAGCAGTCCCAACATACTAAAGGGGTACGAGCAGTACTTC. Based on the CDR3 plus reference TRBV28 and TRBJ2-7, the full variable domain is DVKVTQSSRYLVKRTGEKVFLECVQDMDHENMFWYRQDPGLGLRLIYFSYDVKMKEKGDIPEGYSVSREKKERFSLILESASTNQTSMYLCASSPNILKGYEQYFGPGTRLTVT.

V and J are TRBV20-1 and TRBJ1-4, with a possible D match to TRBD1 (5 bases). Germline V gives CDR1 DFQATT, CDR2 SNEGSKA (reference sequence). V gave up 5 bases and J gave up 8 bases, with 15 bases separating them. The CDR3 covers 13 residues. The CDR3 DNA is TGCAGTGCTCTGGCCAGGGTGAAGGAAAAACTGTTTTTT. Its protein product is CSALARVKEKLFF.

The chain couples TRBV16 to TRBJ2-1, with D perhaps TRBD1 (6 bases). Germline V lookup: CDR1 KGHSY, CDR2 FQNENV. This CDR3 is 17 amino acids long. The V end lost 7 bases, the J end lost 7 bases, and 26 bases lay between the germline ends. This CDR3 reads CASNLDLSTGTFNEQFF. The CDR3, as DNA: TGTGCCAGCAACCTAGACTTATCCACCGGGACATTTAATGAGCAGTTCTTC.

This rearrangement joins TRBV7-2 to TRBJ2-7, with D maybe TRBD1 (6 bases). The germline V gene encodes CDR1 SGHTA and CDR2 FQGNSA. The CDR3 loop spans 15 amino acids. V lost 2 bases, J lost 2 bases, and 13 bases lay in between. As DNA, the CDR3 is TGTGCCAGCAGCTTAACCTACCGGGACACCTACGAGCAGTACTTC. It codes for CASSLTYRDTYEQYF. Variable domain in full (rest from reference TRBV7-2 and TRBJ2-7): GAGVSQSPSNKVTEKGKDVELRCDPISGHTALYWYRQSLGQGLEFLIYFQGNSAPDKSGLPSDRFSAERTGGSVSTLTIQRTQQEDSAVYLCASSLTYRDTYEQYFGPGTRLTVT.

This chain links TRBV15 with TRBJ2-7; a possible D gene is TRBD1 (5 bases). This CDR3 comprises 13 residues. CDR1 is LNHNV and CDR2 is YYDKDF in the germline V gene (reference sequence). V was clipped by 8 bases and J by 6 bases, with 17 bases between them. The CDR3 sequence: CATGRAPGAEQYF. In DNA form, the CDR3 reads TGTGCCACCGGGCGAGCCCCTGGGGCCGAGCAGTACTTC.

J is TRBJ1-1 and V is TRBV3-1; D possibly corresponds to TRBD1 (5 bases). Germline values: CDR1 LGHDT, CDR2 YNNKEL (reference sequence). The CDR3 sequence is 13 residues long. V was clipped by 1 base and J by 7 bases, with 10 bases between them. The CDR3 bases are TGTGCCAGCAGCCAAGGGGGCGTGGGTGAAGCTTTCTTT. It specifies CASSQGGVGEAFF.

The chain employs TRBV7-2 and TRBJ2-5, with D tentatively TRBD2 (6 bases). Germline assignment: CDR1 SGHTA and CDR2 FQGNSA. The CDR3 contains 14 residues. The ends were cut back, 1 base at V and 3 bases at J, with 9 bases in the middle. CDR3 protein: CASSLVGGEETQYF. As DNA, the CDR3 is TGTGCCAGCAGCTTAGTAGGCGGGGAAGAGACCCAGTACTTC.